This is a list of T cell receptor beta chains from one sample in a study of T cell repertoires in cytomegalovirus infection. From the reads, TCRdb called clonotypes with MiXCR, one entry per CDR3 protein. The table includes 800,000 to 950,000 distinct CDR3 sequences, around a third detected once. Their cognate antigens are unknown. The specimen comprised cultured CD8+ T cells from PBMCs, sampled from culture after CMV antigen stimulation. These receptor sequences come from a human donor in good health (CMV status not recorded). Some clones in this sample may be carry-over from other donors' samples. Both conserved end residues are part of each CDR3. D genes are given only for firm matches. Clone size, where shown, is once, few, many, or a class for clones that have expanded.

V	J	size	D	DNA	CDR3
TRBV6-2/TRBV6-3	TRBJ2-1	few	NA	TGTGCCAGCAGTTACGTTTACGGGACCCACAATGAGCAGTTCTTC	CASSYVYGTHNEQFF
TRBV27	TRBJ2-5	NA	NA	TGTGCCAGCAGTTTATTTCCGGCTTACCAAGAGACCCAGTACTTC	CASSLFPAYQETQYF
TRBV10-3	TRBJ2-2	once	NA	TGTGCCATGAGTCCGGGAGCGGACACCGGGGAGCTGTTTTTT	CAMSPGADTGELFF
TRBV2	TRBJ1-5	NA	TRBD1	TGTGCCAGCAATGGGGGACAGCCCGCCATAGGGGTTCAGCCCCAGCATTTT	CASNGGQPAIGVQPQHF
TRBV7-9	TRBJ2-1	NA	TRBD2	TGTGCCAGCAGCTCCGGGACTAGCGGACCCGAGCAGTTCTTC	CASSSGTSGPEQFF
TRBV7-9	TRBJ2-3	once	NA	TGTGCCAGCAGCTCCGGGTATGCGAGCACAGATACACAGTATTTT	CASSSGYASTDTQYF
TRBV10-3	TRBJ1-5	NA	NA	TGTGCCATCAGCGCCGACAGGTACAATCAGCCCCAGCATTTT	CAISADRYNQPQHF
TRBV27	TRBJ2-1	few	TRBD1	TGTGCCAGCAGTTTATTCCTAGGGGACAGGGGATACAATGAGCAGTTCTTC	CASSLFLGDRGYNEQFF
TRBV12-3/TRBV12-4	TRBJ2-3	NA	NA	TGTGCCAGCAGTTGGCGGGGGCACAGCACAGATACGCAGTATTTT	CASSWRGHSTDTQYF
TRBV6-1	TRBJ2-5	few	NA	TGTGCCAGCAGTGAAGAATGGGAGACCCAGTACTTC	CASSEEWETQYF
TRBV7-2	TRBJ1-6	few	NA	TGTGCCAGCAGCGTTACGACTTCCTCACCCCTCCACTTT	CASSVTTSSPLHF
TRBV7-8	TRBJ2-1	many	NA	TGTGCCAGCAGCTTAATAGGGTTTGAGCAGTTCTTC	CASSLIGFEQFF
TRBV18	TRBJ2-7	NA	NA	TGTGCCAGCTCACCATCCATTCAGGGATGGGCCTCCTACGAGCAGTACTTC	CASSPSIQGWASYEQYF
TRBV27	TRBJ2-2	many	NA	TGTGCCAGCAGCCCAGACAGGAACACCGGGGAGCTGTTTTTT	CASSPDRNTGELFF
TRBV29-1	TRBJ1-2	NA	NA	TGCAGCGTTGAGGGAGGACAGAGCTATGGCTACACCTTC	CSVEGGQSYGYTF
TRBV27	TRBJ2-1	few	TRBD2	TGTGCCAGCAGTTTTTCGGGGGGGGTAAACAATGAGCAGTTCTTC	CASSFSGGVNNEQFF
TRBV7-9	TRBJ2-2	NA	NA	TGTGCCAGCACCGAGGGTTGGACCGGGGAGCTGTTTTTT	CASTEGWTGELFF
TRBV19	TRBJ2-1	NA	TRBD2	TGTGCCAGTCGTACTAGCGGGAGGAGCTCCTACAATGAGCAGTTCTTC	CASRTSGRSSYNEQFF
TRBV5-4	TRBJ1-1	few	NA	TGTGCCAGCATGGGGGCTCAAAGCCTAAGTAACACTGAAGCTTTCTTT	CASMGAQSLSNTEAFF
TRBV24-1	TRBJ2-1	few	NA	TGTGCCACCAGTGATTGGTCAGAGGGCAATGAGCAGTTCTTC	CATSDWSEGNEQFF
TRBV29-1	TRBJ2-5	once	TRBD1	TGCAGCGTAGATCCCGGGACAGGGTTCATGGCCCAGTACTTC	CSVDPGTGFMAQYF
TRBV7-9	TRBJ1-3	many	NA	TGTGCCAGCAGCTTAGACGGGTCCCTGTCTGGAAACACCATATATTTT	CASSLDGSLSGNTIYF
TRBV7-6	TRBJ2-1	NA	NA	TGTGCCAGCAGCGCGGGGGCCCCGGTCTACAATGAGCAGTTCTTC	CASSAGAPVYNEQFF